This T cell receptor beta chain is from a study of cytomegalovirus exposure and HLA in healthy donors. Study outcomes and limitations: More clonal expansion characterized HLA-associated TCR beta chains than equally common others in a later analysis. In a later analysis, parvovirus B19, influenza, CMV and Epstein-Barr virus appeared linked to several top co-occurrence clusters. Later analysis showed most CMV-associated TCR beta chains appearing HLA-restricted.

The PCR was carried out with 60 Vbeta primers and 13 Jbeta primers. The method was immunoSEQ multiplex PCR; TCRdb's version includes in-frame clones alone and lacks a portion of them. The table lists about 150,000 clones, around 72% of them singletons. This clone was recorded a few times. The antigen is undetermined. The CDR3 runs 12 residues. Deletions cut 6 bases from V and 14 bases from J, with 19 bases between. CDR1 SGHVS and CDR2 FNYEAQ come from the germline V gene. The sequence derives from a man aged 18 to 35 in good health and CMV-seronegative. The sequencing input was PBMCs. The chain has TRBV7-6 and TRBJ1-2, with D possibly being TRBD1 (5 bases). The CDR3 spells CASSYPPGGVTF. CDR3 nucleotides: TGTGCCAGCAGTTACCCCCCGGGGGGGGTAACCTTC.